Included here is one T cell receptor (beta chain) sequence, with context. Its antigen is not identified. This CDR3 region has 16 residues. The germline V gene encodes CDR1 KGHSH and CDR2 LQKENI. The J segment lost 2 bases and the V segment lost 1 base, leaving 5 bases of the junction unmatched. This sample was taken from a study of shared clonotypes between healthy human individuals. The method was immunoSEQ multiplex PCR; TCRdb's version includes in-frame clones alone and lacks a portion of them. The table has about 2 million clones, roughly 94% seen once. Naive CD8 cells, CD45RO-negative and positively selected for CCR7, excluded terminally differentiated effector memory CD45RA+ cells. The study's findings and limits: Unshared clonotypes carried lower generation probabilities than those common to all four donors.

The TCR originated in a young man in good health. Sequenced sample: naive CD8+ T cells sorted from blood. This chain joins TRBV18 and TRBJ2-3, with 8 bases fitting TRBD1. The DNA for the CDR3 is TGTGCCAGCTCACCACAGGACAGGGTCTACACAGATACGCAGTATTTT. Translated: CASSPQDRVYTDTQYF. Complete variable domain (other parts from reference TRBV18 and TRBJ2-3): NAGVMQNPRHLVRRRGQEARLRCSPMKGHSHVYWYRQLPEEGLKFMVYLQKENIIDESGMPKERFSAEFPKEGPSILRIQQVVRGDSAAYFCASSPQDRVYTDTQYFGPGTRLTVL.